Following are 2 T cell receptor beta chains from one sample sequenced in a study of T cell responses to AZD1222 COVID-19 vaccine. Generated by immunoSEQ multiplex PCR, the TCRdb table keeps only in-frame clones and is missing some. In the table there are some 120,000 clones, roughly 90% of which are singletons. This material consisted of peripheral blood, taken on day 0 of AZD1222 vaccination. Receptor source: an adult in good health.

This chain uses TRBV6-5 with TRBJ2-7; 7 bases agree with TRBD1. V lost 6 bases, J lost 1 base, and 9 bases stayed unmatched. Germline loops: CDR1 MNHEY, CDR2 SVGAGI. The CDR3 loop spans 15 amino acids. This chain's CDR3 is CASRKLRTGSYEQYF. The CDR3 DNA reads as TGTGCCAGCAGGAAACTCCGGACAGGATCCTACGAGCAGTACTTC.

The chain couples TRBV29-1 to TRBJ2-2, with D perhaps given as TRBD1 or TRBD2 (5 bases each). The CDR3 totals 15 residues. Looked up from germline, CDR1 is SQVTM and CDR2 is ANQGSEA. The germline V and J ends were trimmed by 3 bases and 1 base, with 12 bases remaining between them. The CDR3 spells CSVDLGTLNTGELFF. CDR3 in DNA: TGCAGCGTTGACCTGGGGACCTTGAACACCGGGGAGCTGTTTTTT.